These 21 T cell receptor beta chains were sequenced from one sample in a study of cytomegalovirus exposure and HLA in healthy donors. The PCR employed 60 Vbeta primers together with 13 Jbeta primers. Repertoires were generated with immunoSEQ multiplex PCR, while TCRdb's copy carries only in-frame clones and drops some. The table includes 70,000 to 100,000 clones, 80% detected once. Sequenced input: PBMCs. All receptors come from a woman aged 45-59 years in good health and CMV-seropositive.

CDR3 in amino acids: CASEGGTYNEQFF. CDR3 sequence (DNA): TGTGCCAGCGAGGGCGGGACTTACAATGAGCAGTTCTTC. The chain employs TRBV7-8 and TRBJ2-1; the D gene is possibly TRBD2 (6 bases). V was trimmed by 8 bases and J by 4 bases, leaving 12 bases between them. The CDR3 consists of 13 residues. Germline lookup yields CDR1 SGHVS and CDR2 FQNEAQ.

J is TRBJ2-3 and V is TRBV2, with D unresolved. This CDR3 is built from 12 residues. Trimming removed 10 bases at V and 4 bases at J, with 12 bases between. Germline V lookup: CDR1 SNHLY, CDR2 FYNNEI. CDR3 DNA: TGTGCCACCTCTGCAGGCGCAGATACGCAGTATTTT. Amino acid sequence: CATSAGADTQYF.

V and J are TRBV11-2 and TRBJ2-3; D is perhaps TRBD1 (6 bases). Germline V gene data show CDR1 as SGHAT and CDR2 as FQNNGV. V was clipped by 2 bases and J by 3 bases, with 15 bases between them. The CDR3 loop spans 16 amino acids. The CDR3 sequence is CASSLYYRVGTDTQYF. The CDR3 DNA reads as TGTGCCAGCAGCTTATACTACAGGGTGGGAACAGATACGCAGTATTTT.

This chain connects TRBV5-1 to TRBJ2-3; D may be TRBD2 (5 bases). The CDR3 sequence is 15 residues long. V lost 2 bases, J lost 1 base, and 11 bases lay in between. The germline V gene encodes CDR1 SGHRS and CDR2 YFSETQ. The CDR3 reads CASSLRGTGTDTQYF. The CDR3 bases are TGCGCCAGCAGCTTACGGGGTACAGGCACAGATACGCAGTATTTT.

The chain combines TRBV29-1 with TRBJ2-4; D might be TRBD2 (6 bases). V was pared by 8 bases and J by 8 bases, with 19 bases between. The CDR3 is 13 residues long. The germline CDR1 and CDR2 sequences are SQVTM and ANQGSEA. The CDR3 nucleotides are TGCAGCATTTTGCGGGACCCTCAAGACATTCAGTACTTC. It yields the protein CSILRDPQDIQYF. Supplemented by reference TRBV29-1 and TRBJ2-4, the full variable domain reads SAVISQKPSRDICQRGTSLTIQCQVDSQVTMMFWYRQQPGQSLTLIATANQGSEATYESGFVIDKFPISRPNLTFSTLTVSNMSPEDSSIYLCSILRDPQDIQYFGAGTRLSVL.

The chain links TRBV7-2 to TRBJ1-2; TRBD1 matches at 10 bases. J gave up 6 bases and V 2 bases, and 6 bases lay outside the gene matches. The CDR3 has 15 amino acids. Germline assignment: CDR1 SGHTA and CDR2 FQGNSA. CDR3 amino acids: CASSLIGTGAHGYTF. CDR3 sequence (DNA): TGTGCCAGCAGCTTAATTGGGACAGGGGCCCATGGCTACACCTTC.

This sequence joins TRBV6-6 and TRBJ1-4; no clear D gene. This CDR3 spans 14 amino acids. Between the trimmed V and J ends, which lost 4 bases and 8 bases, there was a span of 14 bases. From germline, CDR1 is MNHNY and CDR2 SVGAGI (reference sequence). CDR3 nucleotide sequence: TGTGCCAGCAGTTCCCAGAGGGAGGGAGAAAAACTGTTTTTT. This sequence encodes CASSSQREGEKLFF.

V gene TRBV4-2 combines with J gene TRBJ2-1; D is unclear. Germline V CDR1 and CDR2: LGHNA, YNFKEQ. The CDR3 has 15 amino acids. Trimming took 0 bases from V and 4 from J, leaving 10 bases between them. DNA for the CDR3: TGTGCCAGCAGCCAAGATCAGGTCAGTTACAATGAGCAGTTCTTC. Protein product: CASSQDQVSYNEQFF.

The CDR3 reads CASSLTARNEQFF. CDR3 nucleotide sequence: TGTGCCAGCAGCTTAACGGCCAGGAATGAGCAGTTCTTC. V usage is TRBV7-3 and J usage is TRBJ2-1; D gene uncertain. CDR3 length equals 13 residues. With 0 bases removed from V and 7 bases from J, the gap between germline ends came to 7 bases. Germline values: CDR1 SGHTA, CDR2 FQGTGA.

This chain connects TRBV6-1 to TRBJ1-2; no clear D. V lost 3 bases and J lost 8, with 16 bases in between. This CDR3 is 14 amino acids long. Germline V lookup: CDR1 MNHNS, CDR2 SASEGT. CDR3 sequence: CASSDRTAGLGYTF. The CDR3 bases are TGTGCCAGCAGTGATCGGACGGCGGGTCTGGGCTACACCTTC.

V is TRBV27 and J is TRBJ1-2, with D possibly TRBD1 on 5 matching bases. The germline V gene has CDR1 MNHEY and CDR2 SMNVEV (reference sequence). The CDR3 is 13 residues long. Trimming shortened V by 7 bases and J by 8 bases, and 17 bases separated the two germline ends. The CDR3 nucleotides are TGTGCCAGCACCGGGGGGGTCGCACGGGGCTACACCTTC. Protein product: CASTGGVARGYTF.

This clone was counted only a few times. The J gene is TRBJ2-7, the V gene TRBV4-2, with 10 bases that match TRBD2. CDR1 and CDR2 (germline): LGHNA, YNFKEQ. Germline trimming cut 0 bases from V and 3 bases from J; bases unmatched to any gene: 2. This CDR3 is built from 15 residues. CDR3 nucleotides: TGTGCCAGCAGCCAAGATCCTAGCGGGGGCTACGAGCAGTACTTC. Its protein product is CASSQDPSGGYEQYF.

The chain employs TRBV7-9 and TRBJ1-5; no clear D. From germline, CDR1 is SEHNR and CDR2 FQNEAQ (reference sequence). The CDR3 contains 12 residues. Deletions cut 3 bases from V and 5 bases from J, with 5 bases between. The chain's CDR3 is CASSLGDQPQHF. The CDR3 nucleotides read TGTGCCAGCAGCTTGGGCGATCAGCCCCAGCATTTT.

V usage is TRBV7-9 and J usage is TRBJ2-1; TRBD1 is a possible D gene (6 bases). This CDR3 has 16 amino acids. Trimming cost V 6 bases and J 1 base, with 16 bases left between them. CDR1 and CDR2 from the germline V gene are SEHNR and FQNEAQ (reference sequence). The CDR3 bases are TGTGCCAGCAGTCCTAGAAGGCAGGGGTCCTACAATGAGCAGTTCTTC. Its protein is CASSPRRQGSYNEQFF. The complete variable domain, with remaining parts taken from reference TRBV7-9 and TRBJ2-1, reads DTGVSQNPRHKITKRGQNVTFRCDPISEHNRLYWYRQTLGQGPEFLTYFQNEAQLEKSRLLSDRFSAERPKGSFSTLEIQRTEQGDSAMYLCASSPRRQGSYNEQFFGPGTRLTVL.

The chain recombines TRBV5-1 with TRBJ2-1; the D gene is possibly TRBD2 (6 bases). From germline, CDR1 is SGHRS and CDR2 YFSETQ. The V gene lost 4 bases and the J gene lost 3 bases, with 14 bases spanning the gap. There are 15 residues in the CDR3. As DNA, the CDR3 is TGCGCCAGCAGCGCCGGACTACGGGGCTACAATGAGCAGTTCTTC. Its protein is CASSAGLRGYNEQFF.

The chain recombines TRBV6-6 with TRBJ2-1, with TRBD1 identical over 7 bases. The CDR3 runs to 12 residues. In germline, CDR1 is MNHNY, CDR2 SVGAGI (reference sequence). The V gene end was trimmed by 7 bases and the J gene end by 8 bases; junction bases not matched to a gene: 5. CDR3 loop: CASNKGTDEQFF. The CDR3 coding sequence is TGTGCCAGCAACAAGGGGACAGATGAGCAGTTCTTC.

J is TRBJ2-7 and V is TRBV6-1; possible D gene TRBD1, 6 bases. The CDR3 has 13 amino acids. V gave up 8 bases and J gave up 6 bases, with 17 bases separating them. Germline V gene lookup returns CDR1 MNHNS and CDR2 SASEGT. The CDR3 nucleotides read TGTGCCAGCCCCCGCCGGGACATCGGCGAGCAGTACGTC. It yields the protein CASPRRDIGEQYV.

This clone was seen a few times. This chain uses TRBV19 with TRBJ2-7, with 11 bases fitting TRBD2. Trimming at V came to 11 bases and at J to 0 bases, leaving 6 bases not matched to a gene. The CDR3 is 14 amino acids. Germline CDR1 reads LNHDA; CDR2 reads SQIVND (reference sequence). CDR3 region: CACSSGGTSYEQYF. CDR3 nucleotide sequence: TGTGCCTGCTCTAGCGGGGGGACCTCCTACGAGCAGTACTTC.

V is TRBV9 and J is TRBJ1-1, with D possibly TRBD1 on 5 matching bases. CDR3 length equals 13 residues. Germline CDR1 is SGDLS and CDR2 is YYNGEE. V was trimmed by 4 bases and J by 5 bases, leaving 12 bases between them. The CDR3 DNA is TGTGCCAGCAGCCCCAGGGTGTGGACTGAAGCTTTCTTT. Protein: CASSPRVWTEAFF.

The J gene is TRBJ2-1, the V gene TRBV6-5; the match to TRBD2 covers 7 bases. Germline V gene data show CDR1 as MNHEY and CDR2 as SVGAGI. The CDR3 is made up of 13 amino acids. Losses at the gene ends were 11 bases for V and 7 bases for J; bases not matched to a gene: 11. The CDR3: CAAGTIAPNEQFF. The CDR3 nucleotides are TGTGCCGCCGGGACTATAGCTCCGAATGAGCAGTTCTTC.

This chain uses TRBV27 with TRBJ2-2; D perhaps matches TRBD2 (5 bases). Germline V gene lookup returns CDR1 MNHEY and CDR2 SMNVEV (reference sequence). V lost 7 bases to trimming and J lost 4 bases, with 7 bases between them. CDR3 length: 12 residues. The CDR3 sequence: CASKRGTGELFF. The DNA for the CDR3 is TGTGCCAGCAAACGGGGCACCGGGGAGCTGTTTTTT.